The sequence of this T cell receptor (beta chain) was determined in a study of shared clonotypes between healthy human individuals (TCRdb year 2020). Some background on the complete study: The cohort comprised a couple of women and a few men aged 18 to 49 years. For each donor, CD4 naive and CD4 memory were each run on three plates, CD8 naive on two plates, and CD8 memory on one plate. To estimate repertoire size and how much clonotype sharing occurs between individuals, the study deeply sequenced the blood TCR repertoires of several healthy adults. Libraries were prepared and TCR repertoires were sequenced by different laboratories using diverse techniques, in order to increase sequencing depth and limit assay-specific biases. Leukapheresis yielded between about 0.85 and 9 billion PBMCs per donor.

CDR1 and CDR2, looked up from the germline V gene (reference sequence), are MNHEY and SMNVEV. The CDR3 holds 10 amino acids from the cysteine to the phenylalanine. The CDR3 DNA has 30 bases and is translated from base 1. The trim is 10 bases for V and 6 bases for J, with a gap of 6 bases between the germline ends. Using the deep immunoSEQ assay, TCR CDR3 regions were amplified from genomic DNA by multiplex PCR. Genomic DNA extracted from each cell subset was distributed evenly over all wells of several immunoSEQ 96-well plates, and each plate served as one replicate. Each replicate PCR for sorted subsets received roughly 0.2 ug genomic DNA, equal to roughly 33,000 T cell genomes. The purified libraries were quantified using a Qubit 3.0 fluorometer, sized with a Bioanalyzer 2100, and then quantified again using the KAPA Library Quantification kit. Each immunoSEQ 96-well plate was sequenced on its own single-read 150-cycle Illumina NextSeq 550 flow cell. Turning to the authors' computational methods: Because the immunoSEQ output held only junctional sequences and lacked quality scores, the filtering could not match the filtering applied to full-length reads. To assign V/J genes and CDR3, sequences were annotated using PyIR, a Python wrapper for IgBLAST v1.9, with IMGT germline references. Reads were filtered out if the reads had weak V/J assignments (E-value above 1e-6), no CDR3, stop codons, out-of-frame junctions, or ambiguous translated residues. V3J clonotypes were defined as sequences sharing an identical inferred V gene, J gene, and CDR3 amino acid sequence. Percentage overlap between repertoires was computed as shared unique clonotypes divided by the size of the smaller repertoire. Richness of each repertoire was evaluated using RTK rarefaction, the Chao1 estimator, and Recon v2.1 estimates of unobserved clonotypes. OLGA was used to compute generation probabilities for all TCRbeta clonotypes that the gDNA method yielded from a handful of donors. Here the immuneACCESS table is served through TCRdb, limited to in-frame sequences with V and J called. Missing clones are a known gap in these copies; in checked studies unresolved V genes cover under half, and the rest lacks a known reason. V, J and clone size are those of that table, while D and trimming were read from the DNA. Recorded for this sample are around 640,000 clones; approximately 96% of them occurred a single time. The ten largest clones capture roughly 0.1% of the sample.

For the CD8 naive samples, CD45RO-negative cells were positively selected for CCR7, yielding a CD45RA+CCR7+ population from which TemRA cells were excluded. The donors were healthy, HIV-negative adults with no recently reported acute infections or vaccinations. All donors were Caucasian adults living in Nashville, Tennessee, USA. Blood was collected by leukapheresis, and PBMCs were isolated by Ficoll-Histopaque density gradient centrifugation and then cryopreserved in liquid nitrogen vapor phase. Analytical flow cytometry was used to check the purity and quantity of each magnetically sorted T cell population. Genomic DNA was isolated from every sorted fraction and measured by UV absorbance on a Nanodrop 2000c. Note on this clone: Its antigen target is currently unknown. Base qualities were left out, and no much larger clone turns up one base away.

The study at large found these results: Across a handful of donors, approximately 4.6% of naive CD4, roughly 3.5% of naive CD8, about 2.3% of memory CD4, and 0.4% of memory CD8 clonotypes were shared. Sampling was restricted to blood, and TCR repertoires in tissue are likely to differ from TCR repertoires in blood. Compared with non-shared clonotypes, the clonotypes found in all four sorted-subset donors had higher generation probabilities. Because the study included only a small number of donors, the genetic and exposure-history diversity represented was limited. Larger estimated clonotype richness was generally found for naive subsets than for memory subsets. Pairwise subsampling indicated that sequencing depth was expected to affect the degree of clonotype sharing among donors. Rarefaction of sorted-subset datasets indicated incomplete sequencing despite the large sequencing depth.

The sequencing sample was made of naive CD8+ T cells sorted from blood. The label giving this sample's cell subset or site can be read as: CD45RA+CCR7+. The clonotype was recovered from a woman in her twenties or thirties in good health. The sequence joins TRBV27 to TRBJ2-2; the D gene is possibly TRBD2, with 5 bases matching. Here the CDR3 is given as CATGAGELFF. In nucleotide form, the sequence is TGTGCCACCGGGGCCGGGGAGCTGTTTTTT.